Shown below are 22 T cell receptor beta chains from a single sample sequenced in a study of T cell responses to AZD1222 COVID-19 vaccine. Profiling relied on immunoSEQ multiplex PCR, and the TCRdb table lists in-frame clones only, not all of them. Of around 100,000 clones in the sample, around 90% were seen once. Sequencing used peripheral blood, obtained on day 0 of AZD1222 vaccination. Source of these receptors: an adult in good health.

The rearrangement links TRBV21-1 to TRBJ1-1. TRBV21-1 is shown as a pseudogene. This CDR3 is 15 amino acids long. DNA of the CDR3: TGTGCCAGCAGCAAAGTGGGGGGCAGCGTGCCTGAAGCTTTCTTT. Residues: CASSKVGGSVPEAFF.

V gene TRBV28 combines with J gene TRBJ1-2, with D unresolved. Between the trimmed V and J ends, which lost 3 bases and 4 bases, there was a span of 12 bases. CDR3 length: 14 amino acids. Germline V lookup: CDR1 MDHEN, CDR2 SYDVKM. The CDR3 sequence: CASSLIRTAYGYTF. CDR3 nucleotide sequence: TGTGCCAGCAGTTTGATTCGGACGGCCTATGGCTACACCTTC.

The genes are TRBV9 and TRBJ2-7, with D possibly TRBD2 on 6 matching bases. The CDR3 contains 14 residues. Trimming took off 3 bases at V and 0 bases at J, with 10 bases between the two ends. Per the germline V gene, CDR1 is SGDLS and CDR2 is YYNGEE. Here the CDR3 reads CASSGRDSSYEQYF. CDR3 bases: TGTGCCAGCAGCGGCCGGGACTCCTCCTACGAGCAGTACTTC.

CDR3 loop: CASSLGLAGEQYF. CDR3 coding DNA: TGCGCCAGCAGCTTGGGACTAGCGGGCGAGCAGTACTTC. The V call is TRBV5-1, the J call TRBJ2-7; 10 bases line up with TRBD2. CDR3 length: 13 residues. CDR1 and CDR2 from the germline V gene are SGHRS and YFSETQ. The V gene end was trimmed by 0 bases and the J gene end by 6 bases; junction bases not matched to a gene: 0.

The chain carries TRBV6-2 or TRBV6-3 and TRBJ1-1; D might be TRBD1 (6 bases). Germline CDR1 is MNHEY and CDR2 is SVGEGT. The V gene lost 6 bases and the J gene lost 1 base, with 18 bases spanning the gap. The CDR3 covers 16 residues. CDR3 sequence reads: CASSLTSTGRNTEAFF. DNA of the CDR3: TGTGCCAGCAGCTTAACATCGACAGGCCGGAACACTGAAGCTTTCTTT.

V is TRBV19 and J is TRBJ1-5; D ambiguous. This CDR3 comprises 15 residues. V dropped 3 bases and J dropped 0 bases, with 9 bases sitting between them. Germline V gene data show CDR1 as LNHDA and CDR2 as SQIVND (reference sequence). DNA of the CDR3: TGTGCCAGTAGTATCTGGCCTTATAGCAATCAGCCCCAGCATTTT. Its translation is CASSIWPYSNQPQHF. Full variable domain (outside the CDR3, taken from reference TRBV19 and TRBJ1-5): DGGITQSPKYLFRKEGQNVTLSCEQNLNHDAMYWYRQDPGQGLRLIYYSQIVNDFQKGDIAEGYSVSREKKESFPLTVTSAQKNPTAFYLCASSIWPYSNQPQHFGDGTRLSIL.

The V call is TRBV25-1, the J call TRBJ2-1, with D perhaps TRBD2 (6 bases). Germline-derived CDR1 and CDR2 are MGHDK and SYGVNS. Trimming took 7 bases from V and 4 from J, leaving 14 bases between them. CDR3 length equals 14 residues. CDR3 amino acids: CASILAYPYNEQFF. CDR3 coding DNA: TGTGCCAGCATACTAGCATACCCTTACAATGAGCAGTTCTTC.

The V and J genes are TRBV30 and TRBJ2-2, with D unresolved. V was clipped by 1 base and J by 7 bases, with 10 bases between them. CDR1 is GTSNPN and CDR2 is SVGIG in the germline V gene (reference sequence). This CDR3 spans 13 amino acids. The CDR3 protein is CAWSAQGDGELFF. CDR3 in DNA: TGTGCCTGGAGTGCCCAAGGCGACGGGGAGCTGTTTTTT. The whole variable domain, filled in from reference TRBV30 and TRBJ2-2, reads SQTIHQWPATLVQPVGSPLSLECTVEGTSNPNLYWYRQAAGRGLQLLFYSVGIGQISSEVPQNLSASRPQDRQFILSSKKLLLSDSGFYLCAWSAQGDGELFFGEGSRLTVL.

The V and J genes are TRBV19 and TRBJ2-1, with TRBD2 as a possible D gene (7 bases). The CDR3 has 13 residues. CDR1 is LNHDA and CDR2 is SQIVND in the germline V gene (reference sequence). V gave up 7 bases and J gave up 5 bases, with 12 bases separating them. The CDR3, as DNA: TGTGCCAGTACCATAGGGGGGGACAATGAGCAGTTCTTC. Translated: CASTIGGDNEQFF.

This chain connects TRBV19 to TRBJ2-3; either TRBD1 or TRBD2 may supply D (6 bases each). This CDR3 comprises 17 residues. Trimming left V 3 bases short and J 1 base short, with 17 bases between. From germline, CDR1 is LNHDA and CDR2 SQIVND (reference sequence). As DNA, the CDR3 is TGTGCCAGTAGTATGGTGGCCAGGGGAGGAGGCACAGATACGCAGTATTTT. Protein product: CASSMVARGGGTDTQYF. The entire variable domain, with the rest obtained from reference TRBV19 and TRBJ2-3, is as follows: DGGITQSPKYLFRKEGQNVTLSCEQNLNHDAMYWYRQDPGQGLRLIYYSQIVNDFQKGDIAEGYSVSREKKESFPLTVTSAQKNPTAFYLCASSMVARGGGTDTQYFGPGTRLTVL.

The chain combines TRBV5-1 with TRBJ2-7; TRBD1 matches at 7 bases. The trim removed 2 bases at V and 5 bases at J, leaving 4 bases unmatched. Germline V gene sequence: CDR1 SGHRS, CDR2 YFSETQ. There are 13 residues in the CDR3. The CDR3 DNA sequence: TGCGCCAGCAGCTTTGAGGGGGCCAACGAGCAGTACTTC. It translates to CASSFEGANEQYF.

The V gene is TRBV7-3, the J gene TRBJ2-1, with 7 bases that match TRBD2. Looked up from germline, CDR1 is SGHTA and CDR2 is FQGTGA. CDR3 length: 11 amino acids. With 6 bases clipped from V and 15 bases from J, the junction kept 8 bases outside the gene matches. The CDR3 DNA sequence: TGTGCCAGCAGATTAGGGGAGGGTCGGTTCTTC. Translated, it gives CASRLGEGRFF.

This clone has a handful of counts. The V and J genes are TRBV19 and TRBJ1-5, with no clear D. Trimming stripped 8 bases from V and 4 bases from J, with 12 bases between. The CDR3 sequence is 13 residues long. The germline gives CDR1 LNHDA, CDR2 SQIVND (reference sequence). The CDR3 protein is CASERDLNQPQHF. CDR3 DNA: TGTGCCAGTGAAAGAGATTTGAATCAGCCCCAGCATTTT.

This chain joins TRBV18 and TRBJ1-2, with D perhaps TRBD1 (5 bases). V lost 4 bases, J lost 5 bases, and 23 bases lay in between. Germline V gene sequence: CDR1 KGHSH, CDR2 LQKENI. This CDR3 has 17 residues. The CDR3 sequence is CASSLNRGSLPHYGYTF. CDR3 DNA sequence: TGTGCCAGCTCACTAAACCGGGGCTCTCTACCCCATTATGGCTACACCTTC.

This clone has more than one count but fewer than ten. J is TRBJ1-6 and V is TRBV3-1 (or the pseudogene TRBV3-2); TRBD1 might be the D (5 bases). V was clipped by 4 bases and J by 5 bases, with 9 bases between them. The CDR3 is made up of 14 amino acids. Germline assignment: CDR1 LGHDT and CDR2 YNNKEL (reference sequence). The CDR3 DNA is TGTGCCAGCAGCCTGGCGGGGGATAATTCACCCCTCCACTTT. Translated: CASSLAGDNSPLHF.

As concerns this clone: Within the sample, other DNA sequences also encode this same CDR3. The gene calls are TRBV19 and TRBJ1-1; D might be TRBD1 (5 bases). Germline V gene data show CDR1 as LNHDA and CDR2 as SQIVND (reference sequence). The V gene lost 0 bases and the J gene lost 0 bases, with 5 bases spanning the gap. This CDR3 is built from 14 residues. CDR3 in DNA: TGTGCCAGTAGTATAGACAGGGTGAACACTGAAGCTTTCTTT. As protein: CASSIDRVNTEAFF.

CDR3 sequence reads: CASSSPYSNQPQHF. DNA of the CDR3: TGTGCCAGCAGCTCCCCCTATAGCAATCAGCCCCAGCATTTT. The gene calls are TRBV7-9 and TRBJ1-5; D gene ambiguous. The CDR3 is 14 amino acids. Looked up from germline, CDR1 is SEHNR and CDR2 is FQNEAQ (reference sequence). V lost 4 bases to trimming and J lost 0 bases, with 7 bases between them.

This clone was picked up one time. This chain joins TRBV7-2 and TRBJ1-1; no reliable D call. The CDR3 spans 12 residues. The V end lost 4 bases, the J end lost 4 bases, and 7 bases lay between the germline ends. CDR1 and CDR2 from the germline V gene are SGHTA and FQGNSA. Here the CDR3 reads CASSWGVTEAFF. The CDR3 DNA follows: TGTGCCAGCAGCTGGGGAGTCACTGAAGCTTTCTTT.

The chain couples TRBV9 to TRBJ2-1; D ambiguous. The CDR3 runs to 11 residues. The V end lost 0 bases, the J end lost 6 bases, and 1 base lay between the germline ends. Germline V CDR1 and CDR2: SGDLS, YYNGEE. The CDR3 region is CASSVANEQFF. The CDR3 DNA reads TGTGCCAGCAGCGTAGCCAATGAGCAGTTCTTC.

This clone was seen just once. This chain joins TRBV6-6 and TRBJ2-5; TRBD1 matches 7 bases. This CDR3 spans 13 amino acids. Looked up from germline, CDR1 is MNHNY and CDR2 is SVGAGI (reference sequence). V was clipped by 6 bases and J by 3 bases; unmatched bases: 4. Here the CDR3 reads CASRRGREETQYF. For the CDR3, the DNA is TGTGCCAGCAGAAGGGGGCGGGAAGAGACCCAGTACTTC.

The rearrangement links TRBV4-1 to TRBJ1-2, with D possibly TRBD1 on 6 matching bases. CDR3 length: 13 residues. V dropped 0 bases and J dropped 10 bases, with 12 bases sitting between them. CDR1 and CDR2 (germline): MGHRA, YSYEKL. The CDR3 protein is CASSQDLSGAYTF. The CDR3 DNA reads as TGCGCCAGCAGCCAAGATCTTTCAGGGGCCTACACCTTC.

The chain has TRBV10-1 and TRBJ2-7; D might be TRBD1 or TRBD2, each matching 5 bases. Germline V gene lookup returns CDR1 WNHNN and CDR2 SYGVQD (reference sequence). V was clipped by 7 bases and J by 4 bases, with 26 bases between them. CDR3 length: 17 residues. The CDR3 DNA reads as TGCGCCAGCATTTTAGTCGGGACCCTCCGAGGGTTTTACGAGCAGTACTTC. Translated, it gives CASILVGTLRGFYEQYF.